These T cell receptor beta chains were read from a single sample in a study of cytomegalovirus exposure and HLA in healthy donors. Some clones are missing from TCRdb's copy, which holds only in-frame ones; the method was immunoSEQ multiplex PCR. The sample includes approximately 210,000 clones, more than 75% of them seen just once. What was sequenced was PBMCs. These TCRs come from a woman under 30 in good health and CMV-seronegative. Each CDR3 is given with its conserved first and last residue. D genes are given only for firm matches. Size is stated for part of the rows, as once, few or many counts, or as a class when the clone is expanded.

clone_size	v_call	d_call	j_call	cdr3_aa	cdr3_nt
-	TRBV30	TRBD1	TRBJ1-5	CAWDRGRNQPQHF	TGTGCCTGGGACAGGGGAAGAAATCAGCCCCAGCATTTT
-	TRBV10-3	TRBD1	TRBJ2-7	CAIRASFDRVAYEQYF	TGTGCCATCAGGGCTTCCTTCGACAGGGTTGCCTACGAGCAGTACTTC
-	TRBV25-1	-	TRBJ2-7	CASSGGTVYSYEQYF	TGTGCCAGCAGTGGCGGGACAGTCTACTCCTACGAGCAGTACTTC
-	TRBV7-3	-	TRBJ2-1	CASSRQPSANEQFF	TGTGCCAGCAGCCGACAGCCTTCCGCCAATGAGCAGTTCTTC
-	TRBV14	-	TRBJ1-5	CASSPRGYNQPQHF	TGTGCCAGCAGCCCCCGAGGTTACAATCAGCCCCAGCATTTT
-	TRBV18	-	TRBJ2-1	CASSPSSSVTYNEQFF	TGTGCCAGCTCACCATCGTCCTCAGTTACCTACAATGAGCAGTTCTTC
-	TRBV2	-	TRBJ1-2	CASSGQGGGYTF	TGTGCCAGCAGTGGGCAGGGCGGAGGCTACACCTTC
-	TRBV4-2	TRBD2	TRBJ2-3	CASSQRGGILAGVLPDTQYF	TGTGCCAGCAGCCAAAGAGGGGGGATACTAGCGGGGGTCTTACCGGATACGCAGTATTTT
-	TRBV18	TRBD2	TRBJ2-1	CASSPVGGTYNEQFF	TGTGCCAGCTCCCCCGTGGGGGGGACCTACAATGAGCAGTTCTTC
-	TRBV4-1	-	TRBJ2-3	CASSQDGRFTSTDTQYF	TGCGCCAGCAGCCAAGATGGTCGTTTTACTAGCACAGATACGCAGTATTTT
-	TRBV18	TRBD1	TRBJ1-5	CASSQTGAVSNQPQHF	TGTGCCAGCTCACAGACAGGGGCGGTTAGCAATCAGCCCCAGCATTTT
-	TRBV6-5	-	TRBJ1-2	CATNRGGNYGYTF	TGTGCCACCAACCGGGGGGGAAACTATGGCTACACCTTC
-	TRBV1	-	TRBJ1-5	CTSSQEDRGGQPQHF	TGCACCAGCAGCCAGGAGGACAGGGGAGGACAGCCCCAGCATTTT
-	TRBV11-2	TRBD1	TRBJ2-2	CASRDRDRGLNTGELFF	TGTGCCAGCAGGGACCGGGACAGGGGATTGAACACCGGGGAGCTGTTTTTT
-	TRBV7-8	TRBD2	TRBJ2-7	CASSFSGRAYEQYF	TGTGCCAGCAGCTTTAGCGGGAGGGCCTACGAGCAGTACTTC
once	TRBV2	-	TRBJ2-7	CASGRGYEQYF	TGTGCCAGTGGAAGGGGGTACGAGCAGTACTTC
-	TRBV6-6	TRBD1	TRBJ1-1	CASSYGGGETEAFF	TGTGCCAGCAGTTATGGAGGGGGCGAGACTGAAGCTTTCTTT
-	TRBV4-1	-	TRBJ2-7	CASSHQGGSHEQYF	TGCGCCAGCAGCCACCAGGGGGGTTCCCACGAGCAGTACTTC
-	TRBV30	TRBD2	TRBJ2-1	CAWKAGGKRRSYNEQFF	TGTGCCTGGAAGGCGGGAGGGAAAAGGCGCTCCTACAATGAGCAGTTCTTC
-	TRBV29-1	-	TRBJ2-7	CSVSGQLYEQYF	TGCAGCGTCTCAGGACAGTTATACGAGCAGTACTTC
-	TRBV5-4	-	TRBJ1-3	CASSSDNSGNTIYF	TGTGCCAGCAGCTCGGACAACTCTGGAAACACCATATATTTT
-	TRBV9	-	TRBJ2-7	CASSVATTASLYEQYF	TGTGCCAGCAGCGTAGCTACGACAGCATCGCTCTACGAGCAGTACTTC
-	TRBV7-9	-	TRBJ2-7	CASRNAGVRYEQYF	TGTGCCAGCCGAAACGCAGGGGTAAGATACGAGCAGTACTTC
-	TRBV6-1	TRBD2	TRBJ2-3	CASSALSGRYTDTQYF	TGTGCCAGCAGTGCCCTTAGCGGGAGATACACAGATACGCAGTATTTT
-	TRBV27	-	TRBJ1-1	CASSFGGAGTEAFF	TGTGCCAGCAGTTTCGGGGGGGCTGGGACTGAAGCTTTCTTT
-	TRBV11-2	-	TRBJ2-6	CASSLSVALAGANVLTF	TGTGCCAGCAGCTTATCGGTGGCCCTAGCTGGGGCCAACGTCCTGACTTTC
-	TRBV30	-	TRBJ1-4	CAWNSEQGGEVVDEKLFF	TGTGCCTGGAACTCGGAGCAGGGTGGGGAGGTTGTCGATGAAAAACTGTTTTTT
once	TRBV5-4	-	TRBJ1-4	CASSSTQGVANEKLFF	TGTGCCAGCAGCTCTACCCAGGGCGTAGCTAATGAAAAACTGTTTTTT
-	TRBV5-1	TRBD1	TRBJ2-6	CASSSGTGAFLSGANVLTF	TGCGCCAGCAGTTCCGGGACAGGGGCTTTCCTCTCTGGGGCCAACGTCCTGACTTTC
many	TRBV6-5	-	TRBJ1-5	CASSSASTLHQPQHF	TGTGCCAGCAGTTCGGCCTCGACATTGCATCAGCCCCAGCATTTT
-	TRBV5-1	TRBD2	TRBJ2-5	CASSLGGGYQETQYF	TGCGCCAGCAGCTTGGGCGGGGGTTACCAAGAGACCCAGTACTTC
-	TRBV7-2	TRBD1	TRBJ1-3	CASSPDRGPGNTIYF	TGTGCCAGCAGCCCAGACAGGGGTCCTGGAAACACCATATATTTT
once	TRBV30	TRBD1	TRBJ2-7	CAAAPGTGMGEQYF	TGTGCCGCAGCCCCCGGGACAGGGATGGGCGAGCAGTACTTC
-	TRBV11-2	-	TRBJ1-5	CASSLDSPEHSNQPQHF	TGTGCCAGCAGCTTAGACTCCCCTGAGCATAGCAATCAGCCCCAGCATTTT
-	TRBV27	-	TRBJ2-7	CASSSWGPYEQYF	TGTGCCAGCAGTAGTTGGGGGCCCTACGAGCAGTACTTC
-	TRBV27	TRBD2	TRBJ2-1	CASNPASGRANEQFF	TGTGCCAGCAATCCCGCTAGCGGGAGGGCCAATGAGCAGTTCTTC
-	TRBV7-3	-	TRBJ1-2	CASSLDRSLVGYTF	TGTGCCAGCAGCTTAGACAGGTCGTTAGTTGGCTACACCTTC
-	TRBV5-1	TRBD2	TRBJ2-7	CASRDGLAGGYEQYF	TGCGCCAGCAGGGACGGACTAGCGGGAGGGTACGAGCAGTACTTC
-	TRBV11-2	TRBD2	TRBJ2-7	CASSPGGATQFYEQYF	TGTGCCAGCAGCCCCGGGGGGGCCACCCAATTCTACGAGCAGTACTTC
-	TRBV12-5	-	TRBJ2-3	CASGLHGNTDTQYF	TGTGCTAGTGGTTTGCACGGGAACACAGATACGCAGTATTTT
-	TRBV6-1	-	TRBJ2-7	CASSEGQGLAVYEQYF	TGTGCCAGCAGTGAAGGTCAGGGGCTAGCGGTCTACGAGCAGTACTTC
-	TRBV9	TRBD1	TRBJ2-7	CASSVGGTVSYEQYF	TGTGCCAGCAGCGTAGGGGGGACAGTTTCCTACGAGCAGTACTTC
-	TRBV28	-	TRBJ1-2	CASNMGHTILNYGYTF	TGTGCCAGCAATATGGGACACACGATTTTAAACTATGGCTACACCTTC
-	TRBV6-5	-	TRBJ2-1	CASSYWGEPYNEQFF	TGTGCCAGCAGTTACTGGGGGGAACCCTACAATGAGCAGTTCTTC
-	TRBV27	-	TRBJ2-1	CASSAVSVAQFF	TGTGCCAGCAGTGCGGTCTCGGTTGCGCAGTTCTTC
-	TRBV11-2	-	TRBJ2-1	CASTTSSRGEQFF	TGTGCCAGCACGACTAGCTCGAGGGGGGAGCAGTTCTTC
-	TRBV7-9	TRBD1	TRBJ1-1	CASSLQGGGTEAFF	TGTGCCAGCAGCTTACAGGGGGGTGGTACCGAAGCTTTCTTT
-	TRBV7-9	-	TRBJ2-3	CASSLYSDTQYF	TGTGCCAGCAGCTTGTACTCAGATACGCAGTATTTT
-	TRBV7-2	-	TRBJ2-7	CASSPPGSYEQYF	TGTGCCAGCAGCCCCCCAGGGTCCTACGAGCAGTACTTC
-	TRBV29-1	-	TRBJ2-7	CSATKGLGSTRLSYEQYF	TGCAGCGCGACTAAGGGACTGGGTTCTACCCGGTTGTCCTACGAGCAGTACTTC
-	TRBV2	TRBD1	TRBJ1-6	CASSLQGLHNSPLHF	TGTGCCAGCAGCCTACAGGGGCTCCATAATTCACCCCTCCACTTT
-	TRBV11-2	-	TRBJ1-1	CASSPQGNTEAFF	TGTGCCAGCAGCCCTCAGGGGAACACTGAAGCTTTCTTT